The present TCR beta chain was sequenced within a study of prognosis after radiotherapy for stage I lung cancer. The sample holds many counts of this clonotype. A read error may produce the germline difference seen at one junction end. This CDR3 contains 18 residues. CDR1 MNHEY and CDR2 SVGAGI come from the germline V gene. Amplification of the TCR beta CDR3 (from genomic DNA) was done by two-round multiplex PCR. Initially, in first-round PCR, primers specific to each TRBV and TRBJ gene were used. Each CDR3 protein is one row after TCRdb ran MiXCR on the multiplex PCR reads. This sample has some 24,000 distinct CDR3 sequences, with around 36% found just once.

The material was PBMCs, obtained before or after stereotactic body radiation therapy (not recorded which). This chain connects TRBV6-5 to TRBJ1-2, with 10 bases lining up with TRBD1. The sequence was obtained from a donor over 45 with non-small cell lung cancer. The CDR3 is CASSYFETGGSRNYGYIF. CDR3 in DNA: TGTGCCAGCAGTTACTTCGAGACAGGGGGCTCCAGAAACTATGGCTACATCTTC.